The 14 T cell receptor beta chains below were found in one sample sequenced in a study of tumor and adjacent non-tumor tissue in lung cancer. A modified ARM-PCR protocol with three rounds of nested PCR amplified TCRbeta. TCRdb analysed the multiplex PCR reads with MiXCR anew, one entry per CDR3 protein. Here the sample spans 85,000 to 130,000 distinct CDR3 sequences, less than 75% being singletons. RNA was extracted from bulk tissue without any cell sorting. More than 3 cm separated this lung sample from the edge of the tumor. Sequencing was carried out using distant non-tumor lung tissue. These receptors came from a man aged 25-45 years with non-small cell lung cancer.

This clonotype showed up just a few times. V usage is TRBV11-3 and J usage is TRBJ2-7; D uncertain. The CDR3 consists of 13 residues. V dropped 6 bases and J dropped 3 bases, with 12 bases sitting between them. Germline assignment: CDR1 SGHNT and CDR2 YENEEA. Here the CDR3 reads CASSLSLDYEQYF. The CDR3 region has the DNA TGTGCCAGCAGTTTATCTCTAGACTACGAGCAGTACTTC.

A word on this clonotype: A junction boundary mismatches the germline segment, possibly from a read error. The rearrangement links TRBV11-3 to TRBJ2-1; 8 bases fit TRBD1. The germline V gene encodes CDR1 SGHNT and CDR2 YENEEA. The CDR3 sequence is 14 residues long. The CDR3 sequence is CTSSLQGVSNEQFF. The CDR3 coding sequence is TGTACCAGCAGCTTACAGGGGGTCAGCAATGAGCAGTTCTTC.

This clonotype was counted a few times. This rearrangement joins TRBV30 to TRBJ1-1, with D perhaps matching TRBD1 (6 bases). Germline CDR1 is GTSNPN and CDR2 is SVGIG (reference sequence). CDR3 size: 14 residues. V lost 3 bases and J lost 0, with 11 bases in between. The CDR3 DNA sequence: TGTGCCTGGAGAGAGACAGGTCTGAACACTGAAGCTTTCTTT. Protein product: CAWRETGLNTEAFF.

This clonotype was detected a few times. The CDR3 bases are TGTGCCAGCAGCTTAGACCCCTCCTACGAGCAGTACTTC. It codes for CASSLDPSYEQYF. The chain links TRBV11-2 to TRBJ2-7; D call uncertain. V lost 0 bases and J lost 0, with 3 bases in between. Germline V lookup: CDR1 SGHAT, CDR2 FQNNGV. This CDR3 contains 13 residues.

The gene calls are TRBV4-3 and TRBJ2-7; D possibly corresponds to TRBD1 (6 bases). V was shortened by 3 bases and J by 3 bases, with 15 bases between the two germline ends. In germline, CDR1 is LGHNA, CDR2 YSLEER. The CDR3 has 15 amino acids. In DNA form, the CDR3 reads TGCGCCAGCAGCCATGCCAGGGGACCAGGCTACGAGCAGTACTTC. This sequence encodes CASSHARGPGYEQYF.

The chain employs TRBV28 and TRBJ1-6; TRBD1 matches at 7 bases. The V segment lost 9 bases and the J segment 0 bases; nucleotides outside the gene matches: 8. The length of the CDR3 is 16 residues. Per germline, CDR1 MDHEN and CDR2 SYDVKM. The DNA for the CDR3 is TGTGCCAGTAGCGGGACAGCAAGCTCCTATAATTCACCCCTCCACTTT. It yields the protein CASSGTASSYNSPLHF.

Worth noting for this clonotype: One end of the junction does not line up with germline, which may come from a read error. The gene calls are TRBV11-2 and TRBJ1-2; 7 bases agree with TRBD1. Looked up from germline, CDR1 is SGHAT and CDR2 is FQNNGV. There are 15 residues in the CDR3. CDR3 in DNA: TGTGCCAGCAACTTTACCACAGGGGCAGGGAATGGCCACACCTTC. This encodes CASNFTTGAGNGHTF. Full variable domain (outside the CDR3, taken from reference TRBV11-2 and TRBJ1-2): EAGVAQSPRYKIIEKRQSVAFWCNPISGHATLYWYQQILGQGPKLLIQFQNNGVVDDSQLPKDRFSAERLKGVDSTLKIQPAKLEDSAVYLCASNFTTGAGNGHTFGSGTRLTVV.

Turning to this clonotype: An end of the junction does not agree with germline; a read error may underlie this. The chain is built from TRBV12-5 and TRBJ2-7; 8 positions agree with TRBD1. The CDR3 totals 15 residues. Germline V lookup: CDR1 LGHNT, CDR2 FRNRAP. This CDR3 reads CVSGFWDRRTYEQYF. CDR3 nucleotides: TGTGTTAGTGGTTTCTGGGACAGGCGAACCTACGAGCAGTACTTC.

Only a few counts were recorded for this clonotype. The CDR3 bases are TGTGCCAGCAGCTTAGTCGGGGGCATGGCCTACGAGCAGTACTTC. It encodes CASSLVGGMAYEQYF. The rearrangement joins TRBV11-2 to TRBJ2-7; D is perhaps TRBD1 or TRBD2 (6 bases each). This CDR3 has 15 residues. V was cut by 1 base and J by 2 bases, with 12 bases left in between. Looked up from germline, CDR1 is SGHAT and CDR2 is FQNNGV.

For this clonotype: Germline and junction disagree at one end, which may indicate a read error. CDR3 nucleotides: TGTACCAGCAGTTTGGGGCTACCCCCCTACGAGCAGTATTTC. Its protein is CTSSLGLPPYEQYF. The genes are TRBV12-3 or TRBV12-4 and TRBJ2-7; tentatively, D is TRBD1 (5 bases). The CDR3 length is 14 residues.

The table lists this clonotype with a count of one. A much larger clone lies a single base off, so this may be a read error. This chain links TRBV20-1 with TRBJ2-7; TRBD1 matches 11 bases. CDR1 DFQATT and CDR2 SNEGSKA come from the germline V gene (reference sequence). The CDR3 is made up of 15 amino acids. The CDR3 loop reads CSASGTGGRRHEQCF. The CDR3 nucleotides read TGCAGTGCTAGCGGGACAGGGGGGAGAAGGCACGAGCAGTGCTTC.

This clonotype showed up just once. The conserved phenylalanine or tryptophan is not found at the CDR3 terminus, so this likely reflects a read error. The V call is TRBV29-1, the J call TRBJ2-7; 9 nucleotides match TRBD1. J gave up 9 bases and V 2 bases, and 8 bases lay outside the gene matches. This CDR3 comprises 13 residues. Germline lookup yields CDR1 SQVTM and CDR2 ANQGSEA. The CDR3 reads CSVESETGGVQYS. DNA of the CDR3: TGCAGCGTTGAAAGCGAGACAGGGGGAGTGCAGTACTCC.

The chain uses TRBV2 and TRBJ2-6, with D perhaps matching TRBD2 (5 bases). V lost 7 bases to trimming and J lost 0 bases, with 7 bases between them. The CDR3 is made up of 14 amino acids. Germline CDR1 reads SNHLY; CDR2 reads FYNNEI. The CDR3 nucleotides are TGTGCCAGCAAGGAGGCCTCTGGGGCCAACGTCCTGACTTTC. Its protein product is CASKEASGANVLTF.

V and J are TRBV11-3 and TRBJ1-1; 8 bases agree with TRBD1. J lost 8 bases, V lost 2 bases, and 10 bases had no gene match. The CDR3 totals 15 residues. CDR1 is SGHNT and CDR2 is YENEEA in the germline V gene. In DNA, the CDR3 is TGTGCCAGCAGCTTAAGGGGACAGGCTTTCACCGAAGCTTTCTTT. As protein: CASSLRGQAFTEAFF. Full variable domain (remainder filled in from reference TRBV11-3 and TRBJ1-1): EAGVVQSPRYKIIEKKQPVAFWCNPISGHNTLYWYLQNLGQGPELLIRYENEEAVDDSQLPKDRFSAERLKGVDSTLKIQPAELGDSAVYLCASSLRGQAFTEAFFGQGTRLTVV.